The 26 T cell receptor beta chains below were found in one sample sequenced in a study of OX40 agonist ivuxolimab in advanced cancers. Clones were sequenced by immunoSEQ multiplex PCR, and TCRdb holds only the in-frame ones, with some missing. Of 78,000 or so clones in the sample, 88% were seen once. This material consisted of CD4+ or CD8+ T cells sorted from blood, taken in a trial of the OX40 agonist ivuxolimab. The receptor source for this set is an adult with an advanced solid tumor such as melanoma, head and neck, liver or kidney cancer.

The chain carries TRBV7-2 and TRBJ1-1, with 7 bases aligning to TRBD1. Per the germline V gene, CDR1 is SGHTA and CDR2 is FQGNSA. The CDR3 loop spans 14 amino acids. The junction had 5 bases not matched to a gene; V was cut back by 2 bases and J by 5 bases. CDR3 sequence: CASSLRQGGTEAFF. CDR3 nucleotides: TGTGCCAGCAGCTTACGACAGGGAGGGACTGAAGCTTTCTTT.

The chain carries TRBV2 and TRBJ2-3; TRBD2 matches at 7 bases. The germline V gene encodes CDR1 SNHLY and CDR2 FYNNEI. The CDR3 has 15 residues. V lost 3 bases and J lost 2; bases outside the gene matches: 5. CDR3 sequence reads: CASSDREASTDTQYF. In DNA, the CDR3 is TGTGCCAGCAGTGACCGGGAGGCCTCCACAGATACGCAGTATTTT. Combining the CDR3 with reference TRBV2 and TRBJ2-3 gives the whole variable domain EPEVTQTPSHQVTQMGQEVILRCVPISNHLYFYWYRQILGQKVEFLVSFYNNEISEKSEIFDDQFSVERPDGSNFTLKIRSTKLEDSAMYFCASSDREASTDTQYFGPGTRLTVL.

The CDR3 DNA sequence: TGTGCCAGCAGCTTGGGGCCGGGACTAGCGGGAGAGGATAGTGAGACCCAGTACTTC. Encoded protein: CASSLGPGLAGEDSETQYF. This chain connects TRBV5-4 to TRBJ2-5, with 14 bases that match TRBD2. Per germline, CDR1 SGHNT and CDR2 YYREEE (reference sequence). CDR3 size: 19 residues. Trimming took 0 bases from V and 5 from J; bases not matched to a gene: 12.

This chain links TRBV2 with TRBJ1-2; 7 nucleotides align to TRBD1. Germline trimming cut 6 bases from V and 4 bases from J; bases unmatched to any gene: 11. Germline V gene sequence: CDR1 SNHLY, CDR2 FYNNEI. This CDR3 has 15 amino acids. The CDR3 DNA follows: TGTGCCAGCAGCCCTAGACAGGGAGGGGGCTATGGCTACACCTTC. This sequence encodes CASSPRQGGGYGYTF. The full variable domain, its missing parts supplied by reference TRBV2 and TRBJ1-2, is EPEVTQTPSHQVTQMGQEVILRCVPISNHLYFYWYRQILGQKVEFLVSFYNNEISEKSEIFDDQFSVERPDGSNFTLKIRSTKLEDSAMYFCASSPRQGGGYGYTFGSGTRLTVV.

This rearrangement joins TRBV5-1 to TRBJ2-7; D is uncertain. V lost 4 bases and J lost 5, with 10 bases in between. Germline CDR1 SGHRS, CDR2 YFSETQ. The CDR3 is 12 residues long. For the CDR3, the DNA is TGCGCCAGCAGCGCCGATGCGGACGAGCAGTACTTC. Residues: CASSADADEQYF.

The chain joins TRBV28 to TRBJ1-2; D call uncertain. The germline gives CDR1 MDHEN, CDR2 SYDVKM. Trimming stripped 1 base from V and 1 base from J, with 10 bases between. CDR3 length: 15 residues. The CDR3 here is CASSLSSGRNYGYTF. CDR3 nucleotide sequence: TGTGCCAGCAGTTTATCCTCCGGACGTAACTATGGCTACACCTTC.

The chain couples TRBV5-6 to TRBJ2-7; 9 bases line up with TRBD1. This CDR3 has 16 amino acids. V gave up 0 bases and J gave up 4 bases; unmatched junction bases: 8. Germline V gives CDR1 SGHDT, CDR2 YYEEEE. CDR3 DNA sequence: TGTGCCAGCAGCTTGGTGAACAGGGGGCATGGGTACGAGCAGTACTTC. Translating it yields CASSLVNRGHGYEQYF.

The V call is TRBV5-1, the J call TRBJ2-5; D is unclear. Trimming removed 0 bases from V and 2 bases from J, with 8 bases in between. CDR3 length: 14 residues. Germline values: CDR1 SGHRS, CDR2 YFSETQ. The CDR3 nucleotides are TGCGCCAGCAGCTTGGTTTCAGGACAAGAGACCCAGTACTTC. This codes for CASSLVSGQETQYF.

The chain joins TRBV5-6 to TRBJ1-2, with TRBD1 as a possible D gene (5 bases). V lost 1 base and J 7 bases, leaving 11 bases between the germline ends. The CDR3 covers 13 residues. Germline CDR1 and CDR2: SGHDT and YYEEEE. The CDR3: CASSLSGVSGYTF. DNA for the CDR3: TGTGCCAGCAGCTTGTCGGGGGTTAGTGGCTACACCTTC.

This clone was counted only a few times. J is TRBJ1-1 and V is TRBV11-2; a possible D gene is TRBD1 (5 bases). V was trimmed by 4 bases and J by 5 bases, leaving 11 bases between them. This CDR3 is built from 13 residues. Germline V lookup: CDR1 SGHAT, CDR2 FQNNGV. This CDR3 reads CASSSGISTEAFF. CDR3 nucleotides: TGTGCCAGCAGCTCAGGGATTTCGACTGAAGCTTTCTTT.

DNA of the CDR3: TGTGCCAGCAGCGACGGGACGACCAATCACACCTTC. It specifies CASSDGTTNHTF. The V and J genes are TRBV9 and TRBJ1-2; TRBD1 might be the D (5 bases). Germline V gene data show CDR1 as SGDLS and CDR2 as YYNGEE. The CDR3 is made up of 12 amino acids. Trimming removed 3 bases at V and 12 bases at J, with 15 bases between. The full variable domain, completed using reference TRBV9 and TRBJ1-2, is DSGVTQTPKHLITATGQRVTLRCSPRSGDLSVYWYQQSLDQGLQFLIQYYNGEERAKGNILERFSAQQFPDLHSELNLSSLELGDSALYFCASSDGTTNHTFGSGTRLTVV.

The J gene is TRBJ2-7, the V gene TRBV2; no reliable D call. CDR1 is SNHLY, CDR2 FYNNEI, per germline. V lost 1 base to trimming and J lost 3 bases, with 7 bases between them. This CDR3 is built from 13 residues. CDR3 loop: CASSEGVVYEQYF. CDR3 nucleotides: TGTGCCAGCAGTGAAGGAGTGGTCTACGAGCAGTACTTC. The whole variable domain, filled in from reference TRBV2 and TRBJ2-7, reads EPEVTQTPSHQVTQMGQEVILRCVPISNHLYFYWYRQILGQKVEFLVSFYNNEISEKSEIFDDQFSVERPDGSNFTLKIRSTKLEDSAMYFCASSEGVVYEQYFGPGTRLTVT.

The rearrangement uses TRBV7-2 and TRBJ2-2, with a possible D match to TRBD2 (6 bases). Germline CDR1 is SGHTA and CDR2 is FQGNSA. V was trimmed by 2 bases and J by 3 bases, leaving 10 bases between them. The CDR3 has 15 residues. CDR3 sequence: CASSLNGGDTGELFF. CDR3 coding DNA: TGTGCCAGCAGCTTAAATGGCGGGGACACCGGGGAGCTGTTTTTT. Full variable domain (rest looked up from reference TRBV7-2 and TRBJ2-2): GAGVSQSPSNKVTEKGKDVELRCDPISGHTALYWYRQSLGQGLEFLIYFQGNSAPDKSGLPSDRFSAERTGGSVSTLTIQRTQQEDSAVYLCASSLNGGDTGELFFGEGSRLTVL.

The V call is TRBV28, the J call TRBJ2-2, with D unclear. Trimming shortened V by 6 bases and J by 5 bases, and 13 bases separated the two germline ends. The CDR3 runs to 14 residues. Germline-derived CDR1 and CDR2 are MDHEN and SYDVKM. DNA of the CDR3: TGTGCCAGCAGCCTTGAGGCAGAAACCGGGGAGCTGTTTTTT. Protein product: CASSLEAETGELFF.

The V and J genes are TRBV7-8 and TRBJ2-5, with TRBD2 matching over 9 bases. The CDR3 has 18 residues. V was clipped by 2 bases and J by 2 bases; unmatched bases: 12. The germline V gene encodes CDR1 SGHVS and CDR2 FQNEAQ. Here the CDR3 reads CASSLRPTPTSGQETQYF. As DNA, the CDR3 is TGTGCCAGCAGCTTACGTCCCACCCCCACTAGCGGGCAAGAGACCCAGTACTTC.

This chain uses TRBV5-1 with TRBJ1-1, with 10 bases fitting TRBD1. V lost 1 base, J lost 3 bases, and 9 bases stayed unmatched. Germline CDR1 is SGHRS and CDR2 is YFSETQ. The CDR3 loop spans 17 amino acids. CDR3 in amino acids: CASSLFRQGASDTEAFF. CDR3 coding DNA: TGCGCCAGCAGCTTGTTCCGACAGGGGGCGTCAGACACTGAAGCTTTCTTT.

The V and J genes are TRBV5-1 and TRBJ2-7; D gene uncertain. CDR1 SGHRS and CDR2 YFSETQ come from the germline V gene. CDR3 length: 13 amino acids. Trimming shortened V by 1 base and J by 0 bases, and 5 bases separated the two germline ends. CDR3 loop: CASSLSLSYEQYF. The CDR3 coding sequence is TGCGCCAGCAGCTTGAGCCTCTCCTACGAGCAGTACTTC. The variable domain in full, completed from reference TRBV5-1 and TRBJ2-7, reads KAGVTQTPRYLIKTRGQQVTLSCSPISGHRSVSWYQQTPGQGLQFLFEYFSETQRNKGNFPGRFSGRQFSNSRSEMNVSTLELGDSALYLCASSLSLSYEQYFGPGTRLTVT.

Worth noting for this clone: Its ends do not fully match the called genes, so a read error is possible. The rearrangement uses TRBV18 and TRBJ1-1; 9 positions agree with TRBD1. CDR1 is KGHSH, CDR2 LQKENI, per germline. CDR3 length: 12 amino acids. CDR3 in amino acids: CASSGTGNEVFF. As DNA, the CDR3 is TGTGCCAGCTCCGGGACAGGGAATGAAGTTTTCTTT.

This rearrangement joins TRBV18 to TRBJ2-7; D is unclear. Germline CDR1 is KGHSH and CDR2 is LQKENI. The CDR3 has 14 residues. V was clipped by 0 bases and J by 2 bases, with 8 bases between them. The CDR3 spells CASSPPTRPYEQYF. CDR3 nucleotide sequence: TGTGCCAGCTCACCACCAACTCGGCCCTACGAGCAGTACTTC.

A note on this clone: Other DNA sequences from this sample encode an identical CDR3 as well. The V call is TRBV9, the J call TRBJ2-5; 7 nucleotides align to TRBD1. Looked up from germline, CDR1 is SGDLS and CDR2 is YYNGEE. This CDR3 has 14 residues. The V and J ends lost 0 bases and 4 bases, in that order; junction bases with no gene match: 3. CDR3: CASSVGGQRETQYF. CDR3 nucleotide sequence: TGTGCCAGCAGCGTAGGGGGACAGAGAGAGACCCAGTACTTC.

V and J are TRBV7-9 and TRBJ1-5, with 12 positions matching TRBD1. Germline V gene data show CDR1 as SEHNR and CDR2 as FQNEAQ (reference sequence). V dropped 5 bases and J dropped 4; count of bases not matched to a gene: 9. CDR3 length equals 17 residues. CDR3 DNA: TGTGCCAGCAGCGGAGGGACAGGGGGCGCGGGGAATCAGCCCCAGCATTTT. It encodes CASSGGTGGAGNQPQHF.

In nucleotides, the CDR3 is TGTGCCAGCAGTGCGGGGGGGGCCGGTGACACCGGGGAGCTGTTTTTT. Protein product: CASSAGGAGDTGELFF. V usage is TRBV28 and J usage is TRBJ2-2; 9 bases are shared with TRBD2. This CDR3 spans 16 amino acids. J gave up 3 bases and V 5 bases, and 7 bases lay outside the gene matches. Germline-derived CDR1 and CDR2 are MDHEN and SYDVKM.

The chain is built from TRBV18 and TRBJ1-1; TRBD1 might be the D (5 bases). This CDR3 spans 15 amino acids. CDR1 is KGHSH and CDR2 is LQKENI in the germline V gene. V was pared by 5 bases and J by 1 base, with 14 bases between. The CDR3, as DNA: TGTGCCAGCTCATCGGGAACAGGAGGGAACACTGAAGCTTTCTTT. As protein: CASSSGTGGNTEAFF. The full variable domain, in which reference TRBV18 and TRBJ1-1 provide the parts outside the CDR3, is NAGVMQNPRHLVRRRGQEARLRCSPMKGHSHVYWYRQLPEEGLKFMVYLQKENIIDESGMPKERFSAEFPKEGPSILRIQQVVRGDSAAYFCASSSGTGGNTEAFFGQGTRLTVV.

This clone was recorded a few times. CDR3 DNA: TGTGCCAGCAGGCCGGGACAGGGCACTGGGGCCAACGTCCTGACTTTC. Translated: CASRPGQGTGANVLTF. The gene calls are TRBV9 and TRBJ2-6, with 9 bases fitting TRBD1. The CDR3 extends over 16 amino acids. J gave up 2 bases and V 5 bases, and 5 bases lay outside the gene matches. Germline V gene data show CDR1 as SGDLS and CDR2 as YYNGEE.

This clone has only a few counts. The chain employs TRBV7-9 and TRBJ1-2; D is uncertain. Germline V CDR1 and CDR2: SEHNR, FQNEAQ (reference sequence). The CDR3 has 14 amino acids. Deletions cut 2 bases from V and 8 bases from J, with 15 bases between. Here the CDR3 DNA reads TGTGCCAGCAGCTTATCCCTCGGGTTGGGCGGCTACACCTTC. This encodes CASSLSLGLGGYTF.

This clone was counted once. The chain carries TRBV27 and TRBJ2-3; unclear D gene. This CDR3 is built from 14 residues. CDR1 and CDR2 (germline): MNHEY, SMNVEV (reference sequence). Trimming removed 7 bases from V and 2 bases from J, with 13 bases in between. The CDR3 here is CASKVEAYTDTQYF. The DNA of the CDR3 is TGTGCCAGCAAAGTTGAGGCCTACACAGATACGCAGTATTTT.